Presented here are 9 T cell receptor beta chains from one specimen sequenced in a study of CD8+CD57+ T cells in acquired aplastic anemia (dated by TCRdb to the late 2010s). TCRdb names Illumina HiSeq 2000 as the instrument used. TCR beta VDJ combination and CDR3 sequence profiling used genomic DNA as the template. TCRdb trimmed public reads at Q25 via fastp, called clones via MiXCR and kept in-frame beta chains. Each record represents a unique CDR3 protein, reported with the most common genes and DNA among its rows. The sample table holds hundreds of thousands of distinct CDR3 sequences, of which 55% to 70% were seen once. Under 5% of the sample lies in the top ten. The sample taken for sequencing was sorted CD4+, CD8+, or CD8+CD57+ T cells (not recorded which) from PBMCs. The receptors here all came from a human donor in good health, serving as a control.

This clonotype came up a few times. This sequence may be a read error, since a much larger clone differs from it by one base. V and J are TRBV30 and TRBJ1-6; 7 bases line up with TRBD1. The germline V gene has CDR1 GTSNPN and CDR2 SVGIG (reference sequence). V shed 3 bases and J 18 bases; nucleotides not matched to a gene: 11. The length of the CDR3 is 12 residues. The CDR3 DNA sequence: TGTGCCTGGAGGACAGGGACGACGACCCCCCACTTT. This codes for CAWRTGTTTPHF.

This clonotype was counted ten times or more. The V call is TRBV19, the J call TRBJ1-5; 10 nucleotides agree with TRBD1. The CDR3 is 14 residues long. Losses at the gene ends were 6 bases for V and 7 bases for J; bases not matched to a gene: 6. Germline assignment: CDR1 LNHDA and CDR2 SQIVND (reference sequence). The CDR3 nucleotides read TGTGCCAGTAGGCCGGGACAGGGGTACCAGCCCCAGCATTTT. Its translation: CASRPGQGYQPQHF. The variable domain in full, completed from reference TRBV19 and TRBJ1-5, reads DGGITQSPKYLFRKEGQNVTLSCEQNLNHDAMYWYRQDPGQGLRLIYYSQIVNDFQKGDIAEGYSVSREKKESFPLTVTSAQKNPTAFYLCASRPGQGYQPQHFGDGTRLSIL.

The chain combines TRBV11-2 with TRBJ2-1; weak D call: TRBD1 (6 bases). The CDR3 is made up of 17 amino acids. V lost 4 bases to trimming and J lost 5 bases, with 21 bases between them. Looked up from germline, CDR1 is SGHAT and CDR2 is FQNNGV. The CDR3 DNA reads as TGTGCCAGCAGCTCCAACCGGGGAGAGGGGGAAGACAATGAGCAGTTCTTC. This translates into CASSSNRGEGEDNEQFF.

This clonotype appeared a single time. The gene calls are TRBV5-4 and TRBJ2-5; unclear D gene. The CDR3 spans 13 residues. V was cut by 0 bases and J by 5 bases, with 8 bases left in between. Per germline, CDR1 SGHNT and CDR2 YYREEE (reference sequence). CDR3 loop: CASSLDPFETQYF. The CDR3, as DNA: TGTGCCAGCAGCTTGGACCCATTCGAGACCCAGTACTTC. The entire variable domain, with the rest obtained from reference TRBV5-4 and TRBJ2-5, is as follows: ETGVTQSPTHLIKTRGQQVTLRCSSQSGHNTVSWYQQALGQGPQFIFQYYREEENGRGNFPPRFSGLQFPNYSSELNVNALELDDSALYLCASSLDPFETQYFGPGTRLLVL.

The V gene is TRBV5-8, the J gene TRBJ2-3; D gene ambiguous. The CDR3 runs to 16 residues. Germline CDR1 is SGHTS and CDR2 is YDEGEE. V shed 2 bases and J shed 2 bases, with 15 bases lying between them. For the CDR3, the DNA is TGTGCCAGCAGCTTAGCCGGATGGCTCCCCACAGATACGCAGTATTTT. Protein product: CASSLAGWLPTDTQYF.

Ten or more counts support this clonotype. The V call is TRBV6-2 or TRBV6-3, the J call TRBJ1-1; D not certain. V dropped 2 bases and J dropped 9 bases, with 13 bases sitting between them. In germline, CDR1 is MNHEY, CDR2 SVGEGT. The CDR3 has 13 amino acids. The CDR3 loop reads CASSYLDTAKAFF. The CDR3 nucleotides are TGTGCCAGCAGTTACCTTGACACGGCTAAAGCTTTCTTT.

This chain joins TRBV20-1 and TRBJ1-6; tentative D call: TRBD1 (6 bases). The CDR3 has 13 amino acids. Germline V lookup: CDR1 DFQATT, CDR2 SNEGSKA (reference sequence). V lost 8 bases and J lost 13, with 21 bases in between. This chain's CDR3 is CSKRQEGRSPLHF. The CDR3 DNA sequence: TGCAGTAAACGACAGGAGGGCCGCTCTCCCCTCCACTTT.

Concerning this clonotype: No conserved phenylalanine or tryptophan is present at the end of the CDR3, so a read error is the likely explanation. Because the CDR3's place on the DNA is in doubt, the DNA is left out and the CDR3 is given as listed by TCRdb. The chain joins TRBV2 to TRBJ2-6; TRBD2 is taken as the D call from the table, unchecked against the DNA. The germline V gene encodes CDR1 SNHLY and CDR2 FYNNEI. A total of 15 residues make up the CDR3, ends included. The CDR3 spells CASTQLGTGSNVRTG.

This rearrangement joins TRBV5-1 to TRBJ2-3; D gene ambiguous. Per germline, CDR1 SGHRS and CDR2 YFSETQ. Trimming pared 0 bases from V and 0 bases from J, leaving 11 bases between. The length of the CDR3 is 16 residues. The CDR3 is CASSLVPELSTDTQYF. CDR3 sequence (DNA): TGCGCCAGCAGCTTGGTACCAGAATTAAGCACAGATACGCAGTATTTT.